The rows below give T cell receptor beta chains drawn from one sample of a study of Graves' ophthalmopathy and Graves' hyperthyroidism. TCRdb analysed the multiplex PCR reads with MiXCR anew, one entry per CDR3 protein. This repertoire shows about 170,000 distinct CDR3 sequences, 30% to 45% found once; its top ten account for less than 6%. Sequencing was performed on peripheral blood. The receptors come from a woman aged 40 to 49 with Graves' ophthalmopathy. CDR3s include the opening cysteine and the closing phenylalanine or tryptophan. A D gene is named only where the DNA matches it firmly. Expanded clones are given a class, and other clones once, few, many or no size at all.

v_gene	j_gene	abundance	d_gene	CDR3aa	CDR3nt
TRBV27	TRBJ2-7	many	TRBD2	CASSLSGRGGYEQYF	TGTGCCAGCAGTTTATCGGGCCGGGGGGGCTACGAGCAGTACTTC
TRBV5-1	TRBJ1-2	many	TRBD1	CASSPRQGENYGYTF	TGCGCCAGCAGCCCGAGACAGGGAGAAAACTATGGCTACACCTTC
TRBV28	TRBJ2-5	NA	NA	CASSEGGGETQYF	TGTGCCAGCAGTGAGGGGGGGGGAGAGACCCAGTACTTC
TRBV2	TRBJ2-5	NA	NA	CASRKVQTQYF	TGTGCCAGCAGGAAGGTCCAGACCCAGTACTTC
TRBV6-5	TRBJ1-6	NA	NA	CASSITPGHNSPLHF	TGTGCCAGCAGCATTACTCCGGGACACAATTCACCCCTCCACTTT
TRBV4-1	TRBJ1-6	many	NA	CASSTPGSSYNSPLHF	TGCGCCAGCAGCACCCCTGGGAGCTCCTATAATTCACCCCTCCACTTT
TRBV14	TRBJ2-7	many	NA	CASSQGRYYEQYF	TGTGCCAGCAGCCAGGGACGGTACTACGAGCAGTACTTC
TRBV7-8	TRBJ2-2	few	NA	CASSLRASVKNGELFF	TGTGCCAGCAGCTTAAGGGCTAGCGTTAAGAACGGGGAGCTGTTTTTT
TRBV19	TRBJ1-6	once	TRBD1	CASTDGQGYNSPLHF	TGTGCCAGTACCGACGGACAGGGCTATAATTCACCCCTCCACTTT
TRBV15	TRBJ1-2	NA	NA	CATSSGTLVGYGYTF	TGTGCCACCAGCAGCGGGACCCTGGTTGGCTATGGCTACACCTTC
TRBV29-1	TRBJ2-5	many	TRBD1	CSARTGEETQYF	TGCAGCGCCCGAACAGGGGAAGAGACCCAGTACTTC
TRBV20-1	TRBJ2-5	NA	NA	CSVPGWMGGETQYF	TGCAGTGTGCCGGGGTGGATGGGTGGGGAGACCCAGTACTTC
TRBV5-4	TRBJ2-4	many	NA	CASSLLGTGQRDIQYF	TGTGCCAGCAGCTTGTTAGGCACAGGGCAAAGGGACATTCAGTACTTC
TRBV18	TRBJ1-5	many	TRBD1	CASSLSGLTGANQPQHF	TGTGCCAGCTCACTATCGGGCCTGACAGGGGCCAATCAGCCCCAGCATTTT
TRBV6-2/TRBV6-3	TRBJ1-3	many	NA	CASPWIAIYF	TGTGCCAGCCCATGGATCGCCATATATTTT
TRBV6-2/TRBV6-3	TRBJ2-7	NA	TRBD2	CASSYSGRWTSGDYEQYF	TGTGCCAGCAGTTACTCGGGTCGGTGGACTAGCGGGGACTACGAGCAGTACTTC
TRBV9	TRBJ1-2	many	TRBD1	CASSVGDRWGYTF	TGTGCCAGCAGCGTAGGGGACAGATGGGGCTACACCTTC
TRBV28	TRBJ1-2	once	NA	CASSLSDHGYTF	TGTGCCAGCAGTTTAAGTGACCATGGCTACACCTTC
TRBV11-2	TRBJ1-2	NA	NA	CASSLLQYGYTF	TGTGCCAGCAGCCTGCTTCAGTATGGCTACACCTTC
TRBV7-2	TRBJ2-7	NA	NA	CASSLGRRDYEQYF	TGTGCCAGCAGCTTAGGCCGCCGGGACTACGAGCAGTACTTC
TRBV7-8	TRBJ2-7	NA	TRBD1	CASSLKGQGVYEQYF	TGTGCCAGCAGCTTAAAGGGACAGGGTGTGTATGAGCAGTACTTC
TRBV27	TRBJ1-6	many	NA	CASTITGGSPLHF	TGTGCCAGCACCATTACCGGGGGCTCACCCCTCCACTTT
TRBV12-3/TRBV12-4	TRBJ2-7	NA	TRBD2	CASSFMGTSDGQYF	TGTGCCAGCAGTTTTATGGGGACTAGCGACGGGCAGTACTTC
TRBV2	TRBJ1-2	many	NA	CASSDALNGLYGYTF	TGTGCCAGCAGTGACGCACTTAACGGACTCTATGGCTACACCTTC
TRBV7-8	TRBJ2-7	NA	NA	CASSLELSSNEQYF	TGTGCCAGCAGCTTAGAGCTTAGTTCTAACGAGCAGTACTTC
TRBV14	TRBJ1-1	many	NA	CASSQGRASETFF	TGTGCCAGCAGCCAAGGTCGGGCGTCTGAGACTTTCTTT
TRBV11-2	TRBJ2-5	many	NA	CASSSAVGVRKTQYF	TGTGCCAGCAGCTCAGCGGTGGGGGTAAGGAAGACCCAGTACTTC
TRBV6-5	TRBJ2-2	many	NA	CASRTEKIGELFF	TGTGCCAGCCGGACAGAGAAAATCGGGGAGCTGTTTTTT
TRBV7-2	TRBJ2-7	NA	NA	CASSLLRREQYF	TGTGCCAGCAGCTTACTCCGGAGGGAGCAGTACTTC
TRBV6-4	TRBJ1-6	many	NA	CASSDEPVGSPLHF	TGTGCCAGCAGTGACGAACCGGTTGGATCACCCCTCCACTTT
TRBV6-1	TRBJ2-5	many	NA	CASSEKGVGQETQYF	TGTGCCAGCAGTGAGAAGGGGGTGGGCCAAGAGACCCAGTACTTC
TRBV18	TRBJ1-5	many	NA	CASSQTNQPQHF	TGTGCCAGCTCACAAACGAATCAGCCCCAGCATTTT
TRBV6-1	TRBJ1-1	NA	TRBD1	CASSEDDRGVTEAFF	TGTGCCAGCAGTGAAGATGACAGGGGGGTGACTGAAGCTTTCTTT
TRBV6-4	TRBJ2-7	many	TRBD2	CASSDSAGTRKLPGLAYEQYF	TGTGCCAGCAGTGACTCCGCCGGGACTAGGAAGCTCCCCGGGCTCGCCTACGAGCAGTACTTC
TRBV6-2/TRBV6-3	TRBJ2-5	NA	NA	CASSYVEGETQYF	TGTGCCAGCAGTTACGTAGAGGGGGAGACCCAGTACTTC
TRBV30	TRBJ2-2	many	NA	CAWSSGNTGELFF	TGTGCCTGGAGTTCGGGGAACACCGGGGAGCTGTTTTTT
TRBV27	TRBJ2-5	NA	NA	CASSSRNQETQYF	TGTGCCAGCAGTTCAAGAAATCAAGAGACCCAGTACTTC
TRBV7-2	TRBJ2-5	NA	TRBD2	CASSRDIAGGQETQYF	TGTGCCAGCAGCCGTGATATAGCGGGAGGGCAAGAGACCCAGTACTTC
TRBV27	TRBJ2-4	NA	NA	CASSPRAAKNIQYF	TGTGCCAGCAGCCCCAGGGCGGCCAAAAACATTCAGTACTTC
TRBV6-1	TRBJ2-7	many	TRBD1	CASSDFSTGSYEQYF	TGTGCCAGCAGTGACTTTTCGACAGGGTCCTACGAGCAGTACTTC
TRBV20-1	TRBJ2-2	NA	NA	CSAQNRETTGELFF	TGCAGTGCTCAAAACAGGGAGACCACCGGGGAGCTGTTTTTT
TRBV7-3	TRBJ2-5	many	NA	CASSSGLNQETQYF	TGTGCCAGCAGCTCTGGACTAAATCAAGAGACCCAGTACTTC
TRBV20-1	TRBJ2-5	many	NA	CSASGSGETQYF	TGCAGTGCTAGCGGGAGCGGGGAGACCCAGTACTTC
TRBV7-8	TRBJ1-6	many	NA	CASSPAPGVNSPLHF	TGTGCCAGCAGCCCGGCCCCGGGGGTGAATTCACCCCTCCACTTT
TRBV27	TRBJ1-1	many	NA	CASSYRGATEAFF	TGTGCCAGCAGTTACCGGGGGGCGACTGAAGCTTTCTTT
TRBV6-2/TRBV6-3	TRBJ1-1	few	NA	CASSYSPTAIEAFF	TGCGCCAGCAGTTACTCCCCTACAGCGATTGAAGCTTTCTTT
TRBV9	TRBJ1-1	many	TRBD1	CASSTGTANTEAFF	TGTGCCAGCAGCACCGGGACAGCGAACACTGAAGCTTTCTTT
TRBV7-3	TRBJ2-7	many	TRBD2	CASNLTRLAAYEQYF	TGTGCCAGCAACTTAACCCGACTAGCGGCCTACGAGCAGTACTTC
TRBV6-5	TRBJ1-1	NA	NA	CASSYRQISYTEAFF	TGTGCCAGCAGTTACCGACAGATAAGTTACACTGAAGCTTTCTTT
TRBV11-2	TRBJ2-7	many	TRBD2	CASSPASGTTYEQYF	TGTGCCAGCAGCCCCGCTAGCGGAACTACCTACGAGCAGTACTTC
TRBV6-1	TRBJ1-2	few	TRBD1	CASRMGTGGTGYGYTF	TGTGCCAGCAGGATGGGGACAGGGGGCACTGGCTATGGCTACACCTTC
TRBV6-2/TRBV6-3	TRBJ1-5	many	TRBD1	CASSYAGQGKWGNQPQHF	TGTGCCAGCAGTTACGCGGGACAGGGGAAGTGGGGCAATCAGCCCCAGCATTTT
TRBV28	TRBJ2-2	many	TRBD2	CASGSSGRNTGELFF	TGTGCCAGCGGTTCTAGCGGGAGAAACACCGGGGAGCTGTTTTTT
TRBV12-5	TRBJ2-2	many	NA	CASAPRGEPGELFF	TGTGCTAGTGCCCCGAGGGGGGAACCCGGGGAGCTGTTTTTT
TRBV19	TRBJ1-1	many	NA	CASSIPLALGAFF	TGTGCCAGTAGTATCCCTTTGGCCCTCGGGGCTTTCTTT